This passage covers 16 T cell receptor beta chains from one sample sequenced in a study of blood T cell repertoires in COVID-19 (dated by TCRdb to the early 2020s). Libraries came from the immunoSEQ multiplex PCR assay. This is the immuneACCESS table as TCRdb keeps it, with only in-frame sequences that have V and J called. A part of the clones is gone; compared with another copy, unresolved V genes explain less than half, and the rest is unexplained. For this sample there are 300,000 or so clones; approximately 90% appear just once. The top ten constitute roughly 1.1% of the sample. Sequenced: PBMCs or T cells enriched from blood (not recorded which). Receptors originate from a young woman who had recovered from COVID-19.

V usage is TRBV2 and J usage is TRBJ1-5, with D possibly matching TRBD1 (5 bases). Germline CDR1 is SNHLY and CDR2 is FYNNEI. V lost 2 bases, J lost 0 bases, and 14 bases lay in between. The CDR3 runs to 17 residues. CDR3 residues: CASSETTWGSSNQPQHF. The CDR3 coding sequence is TGTGCCAGCAGTGAAACAACGTGGGGCAGTAGCAATCAGCCCCAGCATTTT.

The rearrangement uses TRBV2 and TRBJ1-6; D remains ambiguous. The CDR3 has 15 residues. Trimming removed 7 bases from V and 0 bases from J, with 10 bases in between. Germline CDR1 is SNHLY and CDR2 is FYNNEI. Here the CDR3 DNA reads TGTGCCAGCAATGCCGCGAGCTCCTATAATTCACCCCTCCACTTT. Amino acid sequence: CASNAASSYNSPLHF.

This chain uses TRBV21-1 with TRBJ2-1; the table's TRBD2 call for D was not verified on the DNA. TRBV21-1 represents a pseudogene. The CDR3 contains 16 residues. CDR3 DNA sequence: TGTGCCAGCAGCAAAGAAGACGGACTAGTGTCCAATGAGCAGTTCTTC. It encodes CASSKEDGLVSNEQFF.

This rearrangement joins TRBV6-4 to TRBJ2-4; 9 bases line up with TRBD1. CDR3 length equals 18 residues. V shed 2 bases and J 0 bases; nucleotides not matched to a gene: 8. Germline V gives CDR1 MRHNA, CDR2 SNTAGT. This CDR3 reads CASSDEGTGLLAKNIQYF. The DNA for the CDR3 is TGTGCCAGCAGTGACGAAGGGACAGGGCTGCTAGCCAAAAACATTCAGTACTTC.

V and J are TRBV10-2 and TRBJ2-2; D ambiguous. The CDR3 has 13 residues. Germline CDR1 reads WSHSY; CDR2 reads SAAADI. Deletions cut 3 bases from V and 4 bases from J, with 6 bases between. In DNA form, the CDR3 reads TGCGCCAGCAGTGACTCCAGCACCGGGGAGCTGTTTTTT. It yields the protein CASSDSSTGELFF.

V and J are TRBV9 and TRBJ2-1; 8 nucleotides align to TRBD1. The V and J ends lost 5 bases and 3 bases, in that order; junction bases with no gene match: 4. The CDR3 extends over 14 amino acids. CDR1 and CDR2 (germline): SGDLS, YYNGEE. The chain's CDR3 is CASRGTGDYNEQFF. In nucleotides, the CDR3 is TGTGCCAGCAGAGGGACAGGAGACTACAATGAGCAGTTCTTC.

The rearrangement joins TRBV3-1 (or the pseudogene TRBV3-2) to TRBJ1-2; 7 nucleotides align to TRBD1. Germline V lookup: CDR1 LGHDT, CDR2 YNNKEL (reference sequence). With V trimmed by 1 base and J by 2 bases, 1 base remained unmatched. The CDR3 loop spans 14 amino acids. The CDR3 DNA reads as TGTGCCAGCAGCCAAGGACAGGGAAACTATGGCTACACCTTC. Translation gives CASSQGQGNYGYTF.

This clone has just one count. This sequence joins TRBV2 and TRBJ1-2; D might be TRBD1 (6 bases). V lost 11 bases, J lost 2 bases, and 18 bases lay in between. Germline lookup yields CDR1 SNHLY and CDR2 FYNNEI. The CDR3 sequence is 14 residues long. CDR3 nucleotide sequence: TGTGCCCTAGAGGAAACAGGGAGAAACTATGGCTACACCTTC. Protein product: CALEETGRNYGYTF.

This clone was counted a few times. The CDR3 DNA reads TGTGCCAGCAGCCTCCTGGGCACTAGCGGGACGTCCTACGAGCAGTACTTC. This encodes CASSLLGTSGTSYEQYF. The V call is TRBV3-1 (or the pseudogene TRBV3-2), the J call TRBJ2-7, with TRBD2 identical over 10 bases. Trimming took 4 bases from V and 1 from J; bases not matched to a gene: 10. The CDR3 loop spans 17 amino acids. Per germline, CDR1 LGHDT and CDR2 YNNKEL (reference sequence).

V usage is TRBV5-5 and J usage is TRBJ2-2; unclear D gene. V lost 0 bases and J 6 bases, leaving 6 bases between the germline ends. Per the germline V gene, CDR1 is SGHKS and CDR2 is YYEKEE (reference sequence). CDR3 size: 13 residues. CDR3 protein: CASSLGRSGELFF. The DNA for the CDR3 is TGTGCCAGCAGCTTGGGCAGGTCCGGGGAGCTGTTTTTT.

The chain links TRBV27 to TRBJ2-7; no definite D call. Germline CDR1 and CDR2: MNHEY and SMNVEV (reference sequence). V shed 9 bases and J shed 3 bases, with 15 bases lying between them. The CDR3 has 13 amino acids. The CDR3 DNA follows: TGTGCCAGTTCACCCCTTCGGGTCTACGAGCAGTACTTC. It yields the protein CASSPLRVYEQYF.

This clone was recorded only once. The chain has TRBV7-9 and TRBJ2-7; TRBD2 aligns across 7 bases. Per the germline V gene, CDR1 is SEHNR and CDR2 is FQNEAQ (reference sequence). The ends lost 2 bases at V and 0 bases at J; junction bases unmatched: 7. The CDR3 contains 16 residues. As DNA, the CDR3 is TGTGCCAGCAGCTTACGGGCGGGAGCTAGCTCCTACGAGCAGTACTTC. It encodes CASSLRAGASSYEQYF. Full variable domain (remainder filled in from reference TRBV7-9 and TRBJ2-7): DTGVSQNPRHKITKRGQNVTFRCDPISEHNRLYWYRQTLGQGPEFLTYFQNEAQLEKSRLLSDRFSAERPKGSFSTLEIQRTEQGDSAMYLCASSLRAGASSYEQYFGPGTRLTVT.

The rearrangement uses TRBV6-5 and TRBJ2-3; TRBD2 is a possible D gene (5 bases). The germline V and J ends were trimmed by 6 bases and 7 bases, with 17 bases remaining between them. The length of the CDR3 is 14 residues. Germline V lookup: CDR1 MNHEY, CDR2 SVGAGI. This chain's CDR3 is CASSPSGLPHTQYF. The CDR3 nucleotides read TGTGCCAGCAGCCCCAGCGGCCTCCCTCATACGCAGTATTTT.

The chain carries TRBV14 and TRBJ1-1; 12 bases map to TRBD1. The V segment lost 5 bases and the J segment 5 bases; nucleotides outside the gene matches: 3. CDR1 is SGHDN, CDR2 FVKESK, per germline. The CDR3 length is 14 residues. CDR3 amino acids: CASSGDRGQTEAFF. The CDR3 nucleotides are TGTGCCAGCAGCGGGGACAGGGGGCAAACTGAAGCTTTCTTT.

The V call is TRBV5-8, the J call TRBJ2-3, with TRBD2 matching over 11 bases. CDR1 SGHTS and CDR2 YDEGEE come from the germline V gene. With V trimmed by 3 bases and J by 0 bases, 9 bases remained unmatched. This CDR3 is built from 18 residues. The CDR3 spells CASSYTSGSASSTDTQYF. The CDR3 DNA is TGTGCCAGCAGCTATACTAGCGGGAGCGCCTCTAGCACAGATACGCAGTATTTT.

The chain is built from TRBV9 and TRBJ2-5; weak D call: TRBD2 (6 bases). The CDR3 totals 17 residues. Germline V gene sequence: CDR1 SGDLS, CDR2 YYNGEE. Trimming left V 2 bases short and J 5 bases short, with 22 bases between. CDR3 sequence: CASSVGVRGWAGETQYF. As DNA, the CDR3 is TGTGCCAGCAGCGTTGGCGTGAGAGGTTGGGCGGGGGAGACCCAGTACTTC.